This entry is about one T cell receptor (beta chain). Its antigen is unidentified. Trimming pared 4 bases from V and 1 base from J, leaving 8 bases between. The CDR3 consists of 15 residues. Produced via immunoSEQ multiplex PCR; TCRdb's table is partial and in-frame only. Of some 17,000 clones listed, about 93% are singletons. This sample is part of a study of PD-1 blockade in classical Hodgkin lymphoma. General observations from the study: Newly diagnosed patients were reported to exhibit reduced baseline TCR diversity relative to healthy donors. The origin of the repertoire differences remains undefined, with disease activity or prior therapy as possible causes.

As to time point: newly diagnosed, previously untreated cHL patient sample. This chain connects TRBV23-1 to TRBJ2-6, with D maybe TRBD1 (6 bases). TRBV23-1 belongs to the ORF category, with a function that is uncertain. Sequenced sample: peripheral blood mononuclear cells (PBMCs). The clonotype was recovered from a human donor with classical Hodgkin lymphoma. The CDR3 nucleotides are TGCGCCAGCAGTCCCCAGGGGTCTGGGGCCAACGTCCTGACTTTC. Translating it yields CASSPQGSGANVLTF.